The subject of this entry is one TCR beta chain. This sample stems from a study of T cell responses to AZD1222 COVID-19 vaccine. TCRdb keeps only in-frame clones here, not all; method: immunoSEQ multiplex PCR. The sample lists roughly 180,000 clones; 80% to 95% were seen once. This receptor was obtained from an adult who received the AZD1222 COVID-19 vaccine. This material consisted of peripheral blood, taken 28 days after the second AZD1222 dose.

In DNA form, the CDR3 reads TGTGCCAGCAGTGACAGGGAAAACACCGGGGAGCTGTTTTTT. This gives the protein CASSDRENTGELFF. The chain is built from TRBV2 and TRBJ2-2, with D possibly matching TRBD1 (5 bases). The CDR3 covers 14 residues. The V and J ends lost 3 bases and 2 bases respectively, with 7 bases between them. CDR1 SNHLY and CDR2 FYNNEI come from the germline V gene.